One and the same sample provided the 12 T cell receptor beta chains below, sequenced in a study of cytomegalovirus exposure and HLA in healthy donors. The PCR ran on 60 Vbeta and 13 Jbeta primers. The protocol was immunoSEQ multiplex PCR, while the TCRdb copy is restricted to in-frame clones and leaves out a portion. The table records 150,000 to 200,000 clones, around 86% of them present only once. The sequenced sample was PBMCs. The receptors were sampled from a woman under 30 in good health and CMV-seronegative.

V gene TRBV4-1 combines with J gene TRBJ2-3; 15 nucleotides match TRBD2. CDR3 length equals 19 residues. Germline-derived CDR1 and CDR2 are MGHRA and YSYEKL. The trim removed 4 bases at V and 1 base at J, leaving 9 bases unmatched. CDR3 coding DNA: TGCGCCAGCAGCCGAGGAGGACTAGCGGGGGGGGGTGGCACAGATACGCAGTATTTT. The encoded protein is CASSRGGLAGGGGTDTQYF.

The rearrangement uses TRBV29-1 and TRBJ1-4; 7 bases map to TRBD1. V lost 7 bases and J lost 7; bases outside the gene matches: 9. Germline V CDR1 and CDR2: SQVTM, ANQGSEA. This CDR3 is built from 13 residues. CDR3 bases: TGCAGCGGGAACAGGGGAGGTAGTGAAAAACTGTTTTTT. This encodes CSGNRGGSEKLFF.

This chain joins TRBV27 and TRBJ1-2; TRBD1 is a possible D gene (5 bases). CDR3 length: 13 residues. V lost 5 bases, J lost 7 bases, and 14 bases lay in between. Germline-derived CDR1 and CDR2 are MNHEY and SMNVEV (reference sequence). In nucleotides, the CDR3 is TGTGCCAGCAGTATTTTCCAGGGAGGTGGCTACACCTTC. Translating gives CASSIFQGGGYTF.

The chain has TRBV28 and TRBJ2-7, with 7 bases aligning to TRBD1. The trim removed 6 bases at V and 3 bases at J, leaving 2 bases unmatched. The CDR3 consists of 12 residues. CDR1 MDHEN and CDR2 SYDVKM come from the germline V gene. The CDR3 loop reads CASSRDSYEQYF. The CDR3 DNA reads as TGTGCCAGCAGCCGGGACAGCTACGAGCAGTACTTC.

The V call is TRBV6-9, the J call TRBJ1-1, with TRBD1 matching over 9 bases. The CDR3 has 17 amino acids. The V gene's germline CDR1 is MNHGY and CDR2 SVAAGI. V shed 6 bases, J shed 4 bases, and the junction held 15 bases outside the gene matches. In DNA, the CDR3 is TGTGCCAGCAGAACTGGGACAGGGAGCTCTCAGGGCACTGAAGCTTTCTTT. The encoded protein is CASRTGTGSSQGTEAFF.

This clone was recorded once. This chain connects TRBV7-6 to TRBJ1-2; TRBD1 might be the D (5 bases). CDR3 length: 13 residues. CDR1 and CDR2 (germline): SGHVS, FNYEAQ. The germline V and J ends were trimmed by 2 bases and 8 bases, with 12 bases remaining between them. DNA for the CDR3: TGTGCCAGCAGCTTAAGGGACTGGGAGGGCTACACCTTC. It encodes CASSLRDWEGYTF.

This clone was seen only once. The J gene is TRBJ1-5, the V gene TRBV6-5, with D possibly being TRBD1 (6 bases). The CDR3 spans 14 residues. V was shortened by 6 bases and J by 4 bases, with 13 bases between the two germline ends. Looked up from germline, CDR1 is MNHEY and CDR2 is SVGAGI. The DNA for the CDR3 is TGTGCCAGCAGCCTATATGGGACAAATCAGCCCCAGCATTTT. This translates into CASSLYGTNQPQHF.

The chain's CDR3 is CASTLLRDNKETQYF. In nucleotides, the CDR3 is TGTGCCAGCACCCTGCTCCGGGACAACAAAGAGACCCAGTACTTC. The genes are TRBV27 and TRBJ2-5, with D possibly being TRBD1 (6 bases). V dropped 7 bases and J dropped 3 bases, with 18 bases sitting between them. Germline assignment: CDR1 MNHEY and CDR2 SMNVEV (reference sequence). The CDR3 loop spans 15 amino acids.

The chain couples TRBV4-2 to TRBJ1-4; D uncertain. Germline CDR1 reads LGHNA; CDR2 reads YNFKEQ. This CDR3 region has 16 residues. Deletions cut 4 bases from V and 6 bases from J, with 18 bases between. Here the CDR3 DNA reads TGTGCCAGCAGCCCTGGGGAGCGGGTGAGGGATGAAAAACTGTTTTTT. Its translation: CASSPGERVRDEKLFF.

This clone was seen a single time. The rearrangement links TRBV7-2 to TRBJ2-5; D may be TRBD1 (6 bases). Per the germline V gene, CDR1 is SGHTA and CDR2 is FQGNSA. Trimming pared 3 bases from V and 5 bases from J, leaving 10 bases between. This CDR3 has 13 residues. CDR3 protein: CASSFQGWETQYF. CDR3 nucleotide sequence: TGTGCCAGCAGCTTCCAGGGGTGGGAGACCCAGTACTTC.

The V gene is TRBV28, the J gene TRBJ1-1; no definite D call. The CDR3 contains 15 residues. Germline V gene sequence: CDR1 MDHEN, CDR2 SYDVKM. V was trimmed by 5 bases and J by 12 bases, leaving 25 bases between them. The CDR3 reads CASSTPATASIVSFF. CDR3 DNA: TGTGCCAGCAGTACTCCAGCGACCGCCTCTATAGTCTCTTTCTTT.

The chain is built from TRBV11-2 and TRBJ2-1; 7 bases map to TRBD2. The ends lost 2 bases at V and 5 bases at J; junction bases unmatched: 6. This CDR3 has 15 residues. Germline V CDR1 and CDR2: SGHAT, FQNNGV. The DNA of the CDR3 is TGTGCCAGCAGCTTACTACTAGCGCTGAACAATGAGCAGTTCTTC. Translation: CASSLLLALNNEQFF.